Listed here are 27 T cell receptor beta chains from one sample, sequenced in a study of CD8 T cells in Susac syndrome. Random hexamers were used to reverse transcribe roughly 0.5 to 1 ug of RNA. TCRdb used MiXCR to reprocess the immunoSEQ multiplex PCR reads, holding one entry per CDR3 protein. In the table there are approximately 300,000 distinct CDR3 sequences, about 91% of which are singletons. The sample comprised CD8+ T cells from PBMCs. The receptors come from a human donor with multiple sclerosis.

This sequence joins TRBV30 and TRBJ1-4; 10 bases are shared with TRBD1. The CDR3 extends over 14 amino acids. Germline V gene data show CDR1 as GTSNPN and CDR2 as SVGIG (reference sequence). J was trimmed by 5 bases and V by 1 base; bases with no gene match: 1. The CDR3 DNA follows: TGTGCCTGGAGTGGGGGACAGGGGAATGAAAAACTGTTTTTT. It codes for CAWSGGQGNEKLFF.

The gene calls are TRBV7-2 and TRBJ2-7; 12 bases are shared with TRBD2. CDR1 is SGHTA and CDR2 is FQGNSA in the germline V gene. The ends lost 5 bases at V and 3 bases at J; junction bases unmatched: 2. The CDR3 sequence is 14 residues long. The CDR3 loop reads CASSATSGSYEQYF. The CDR3 coding sequence is TGTGCCAGCAGCGCGACTAGCGGGAGCTACGAGCAGTACTTC.

The rearrangement links TRBV6-2 or TRBV6-3 to TRBJ1-5; 9 bases are shared with TRBD1. The CDR3 is made up of 14 amino acids. Germline V gene lookup returns CDR1 MNHEY and CDR2 SVGEGT. Trimming at V came to 8 bases and at J to 5 bases, leaving 7 bases not matched to a gene. CDR3 sequence: CASRRDREYQPQHF. The CDR3 nucleotides are TGTGCCAGCCGCCGGGACAGGGAATATCAGCCCCAGCATTTT.

The rearrangement joins TRBV19 to TRBJ1-1; perhaps TRBD1 as D (5 bases). From germline, CDR1 is LNHDA and CDR2 SQIVND (reference sequence). This CDR3 is built from 14 residues. V dropped 9 bases and J dropped 1 base, with 15 bases sitting between them. The CDR3 is CASAEVGGNTEAFF. In nucleotides, the CDR3 is TGTGCCAGCGCGGAGGTCGGGGGGAACACTGAAGCTTTCTTT.

The V gene is TRBV2, the J gene TRBJ2-5, with D perhaps TRBD2 (6 bases). CDR1 and CDR2 (germline): SNHLY, FYNNEI. CDR3 size: 12 residues. The ends were cut back, 9 bases at V and 1 base at J, with 9 bases in the middle. CDR3 region: CARQGLQETQYF. The CDR3 DNA sequence: TGTGCCAGGCAGGGACTCCAAGAGACCCAGTACTTC.

This chain connects TRBV28 to TRBJ2-7, with 10 nucleotides matching TRBD2. CDR3 length: 15 residues. CDR1 MDHEN and CDR2 SYDVKM come from the germline V gene. With V trimmed by 6 bases and J by 5 bases, 10 bases remained unmatched. DNA of the CDR3: TGTGCCAGCAGCCCCAGGGGACTAGCGATGAACGAGCAGTACTTC. Translated: CASSPRGLAMNEQYF.

The chain combines TRBV7-9 with TRBJ1-3, with D perhaps matching TRBD1 (6 bases). Trimming took 5 bases from V and 0 from J, leaving 11 bases between them. Germline assignment: CDR1 SEHNR and CDR2 FQNEAQ (reference sequence). This CDR3 has 15 residues. The CDR3, as DNA: TGTGCCAGCAGCGAGGGGGTCAGCTCTGGAAACACCATATATTTT. Protein product: CASSEGVSSGNTIYF.

The chain uses TRBV28 and TRBJ1-1, with 7 nucleotides matching TRBD1. The CDR3 loop spans 12 amino acids. Per the germline V gene, CDR1 is MDHEN and CDR2 is SYDVKM. V gave up 8 bases and J gave up 1 base; unmatched junction bases: 1. CDR3 in amino acids: CASDRENTEAFF. CDR3 in DNA: TGTGCCAGCGACAGGGAGAACACTGAAGCTTTCTTT.

The sample holds one count of this clonotype. No conserved phenylalanine or tryptophan ends this CDR3, so it is likely a read error. V usage is TRBV29-1 and J usage is TRBJ2-1, with 7 bases matching TRBD2. In germline, CDR1 is SQVTM, CDR2 ANQGSEA. The CDR3 runs 12 residues. Trimming at V came to 0 bases and at J to 10 bases, leaving 3 bases not matched to a gene. CDR3 sequence reads: CSVEEGGTEQFL. The CDR3 DNA sequence: TGCAGCGTTGAAGAGGGAGGGACGGAGCAGTTCCTC.

The chain employs TRBV2 and TRBJ1-6, with D unclear. The CDR3 consists of 12 residues. Deletions cut 3 bases from V and 9 bases from J, with 6 bases between. Germline CDR1 reads SNHLY; CDR2 reads FYNNEI. For the CDR3, the DNA is TGTGCCAGCAGTGAGGGCAGTTCACCCCTCCACTTT. This codes for CASSEGSSPLHF.

The chain couples TRBV20-1 to TRBJ2-1; TRBD1 or TRBD2 may be the D gene (5 bases each). CDR3 size: 13 residues. The V gene lost 5 bases and the J gene lost 6 bases, with 14 bases spanning the gap. Germline V gene lookup returns CDR1 DFQATT and CDR2 SNEGSKA (reference sequence). DNA of the CDR3: TGCAGTGCTCGACTCCCTGGGGGCAATGAGCAGTTCTTC. Its protein product is CSARLPGGNEQFF.

V is TRBV5-1 and J is TRBJ2-1; 7 nucleotides align to TRBD2. Germline V lookup: CDR1 SGHRS, CDR2 YFSETQ. V shed 0 bases and J 5 bases; nucleotides not matched to a gene: 5. The CDR3 length is 15 residues. CDR3 in DNA: TGCGCCAGCAGCTTGGTGCAGCGGGACCACAATGAGCAGTTCTTC. Encoded protein: CASSLVQRDHNEQFF.

The rearrangement uses TRBV9 and TRBJ2-1; 7 bases are a match to TRBD1. V lost 0 bases and J lost 3; bases outside the gene matches: 3. The CDR3 consists of 15 residues. CDR1 is SGDLS and CDR2 is YYNGEE in the germline V gene. The CDR3 DNA reads as TGTGCCAGCAGCGTAGCCGGGACAGACTACAATGAGCAGTTCTTC. Protein: CASSVAGTDYNEQFF.

The chain employs TRBV29-1 and TRBJ2-1; the D is unclear. CDR1 SQVTM and CDR2 ANQGSEA come from the germline V gene. V lost 0 bases and J 7 bases, leaving 16 bases between the germline ends. The CDR3 runs to 15 residues. The CDR3 loop is CSVEEGKSLINEQFF. The CDR3 nucleotides read TGCAGCGTTGAAGAGGGAAAATCGTTGATTAATGAGCAGTTCTTC.

This chain connects TRBV7-6 to TRBJ2-1; D unresolved. The V end lost 1 base, the J end lost 1 base, and 8 bases lay between the germline ends. This CDR3 has 15 amino acids. CDR1 and CDR2 from the germline V gene are SGHVS and FNYEAQ. The CDR3 loop is CASSLELTSYNEQFF. The CDR3 DNA follows: TGTGCCAGCAGCTTAGAGCTGACTTCCTACAATGAGCAGTTCTTC. The variable domain in full, completed from reference TRBV7-6 and TRBJ2-1, reads GAGVSQSPRYKVTKRGQDVALRCDPISGHVSLYWYRQALGQGPEFLTYFNYEAQQDKSGLPNDRFSAERPEGSISTLTIQRTEQRDSAMYRCASSLELTSYNEQFFGPGTRLTVL.

J is TRBJ2-3 and V is TRBV6-1; no firm D call. Per germline, CDR1 MNHNS and CDR2 SASEGT. The CDR3 length is 15 residues. Between the trimmed V and J ends, which lost 5 bases and 0 bases, there was a span of 12 bases. CDR3 bases: TGTGCCAGCAGTCCCCCTGCGCTTAGCACAGATACGCAGTATTTT. Protein: CASSPPALSTDTQYF.

This clonotype was detected a few times. The chain couples TRBV27 to TRBJ2-3; 10 bases fit TRBD2. The CDR3 loop spans 15 amino acids. Trimming at V came to 3 bases and at J to 4 bases, leaving 4 bases not matched to a gene. Germline loops: CDR1 MNHEY, CDR2 SMNVEV (reference sequence). In DNA form, the CDR3 reads TGTGCCAGCAGTTTGGGACTAGCGATATCAGATACGCAGTATTTT. Translating it yields CASSLGLAISDTQYF.

V gene TRBV7-2 combines with J gene TRBJ1-5; 8 nucleotides match TRBD1. The V and J ends lost 5 bases and 7 bases, in that order; junction bases with no gene match: 7. In germline, CDR1 is SGHTA, CDR2 FQGNSA. There are 14 residues in the CDR3. Here the CDR3 reads CASSPWTGWQPQHF. The CDR3 bases are TGTGCCAGCAGCCCCTGGACAGGGTGGCAGCCCCAGCATTTT.

This chain joins TRBV7-8 and TRBJ2-7, with a weak D call TRBD1 (5 bases). The CDR3 consists of 13 residues. V lost 2 bases, J lost 3 bases, and 8 bases lay in between. Germline CDR1 SGHVS, CDR2 FQNEAQ. CDR3 sequence reads: CASSLFDSYEQYF. CDR3 nucleotide sequence: TGTGCCAGCAGCTTATTTGACAGCTACGAGCAGTACTTC.

V and J are TRBV20-1 and TRBJ2-7; 9 positions agree with TRBD1. The V and J ends lost 7 bases and 3 bases, in that order; junction bases with no gene match: 16. CDR1 and CDR2 from the germline V gene are DFQATT and SNEGSKA (reference sequence). The CDR3 runs to 16 residues. The CDR3: CSVLWQPGTGHYEQYF. The CDR3 DNA reads as TGCAGTGTCCTTTGGCAGCCCGGGACAGGGCACTACGAGCAGTACTTC.

This clonotype was detected only once. This sequence joins TRBV7-6 and TRBJ1-1; D unresolved. Germline lookup yields CDR1 SGHVS and CDR2 FNYEAQ. Trimming removed 1 base at V and 4 bases at J, with 13 bases between. The CDR3 is 15 residues long. The CDR3 DNA reads as TGTGCCAGCAGCTTAGAGCCCAGGAGTGGCACTGAAGCTTTCTTT. Residues: CASSLEPRSGTEAFF.

The V call is TRBV28, the J call TRBJ2-7, with 11 nucleotides matching TRBD2. J was trimmed by 3 bases and V by 1 base; bases with no gene match: 8. The V gene's germline CDR1 is MDHEN and CDR2 SYDVKM. The CDR3 consists of 17 residues. The CDR3 DNA reads TGTGCCAGCAGTTTATTACTAGCGGGAGAGGAGTTCTACGAGCAGTACTTC. Its translation: CASSLLLAGEEFYEQYF.

This chain links TRBV12-3 or TRBV12-4 with TRBJ2-1; D is unresolved. Trimming removed 3 bases at V and 8 bases at J, with 8 bases between. The CDR3 has 12 residues. CDR3 amino acids: CASSFGRDEQFF. CDR3 coding DNA: TGTGCCAGCAGTTTTGGCCGGGATGAGCAGTTCTTC.

This chain links TRBV9 with TRBJ2-2, with D unclear. Trimming stripped 4 bases from V and 7 bases from J, with 11 bases between. The germline CDR1 and CDR2 sequences are SGDLS and YYNGEE. CDR3 length equals 13 residues. CDR3 sequence: CASSLVGLGELFF. The CDR3 DNA follows: TGTGCCAGCAGCCTAGTCGGGCTCGGGGAGCTGTTTTTT.

The genes are TRBV7-9 and TRBJ1-2, with a tentative D call TRBD1 (6 bases). The CDR3 length is 14 residues. Germline assignment: CDR1 SEHNR and CDR2 FQNEAQ (reference sequence). Trimming pared 3 bases from V and 4 bases from J, leaving 12 bases between. The chain's CDR3 is CASSFETGTYGYTF. In DNA form, the CDR3 reads TGTGCCAGCAGCTTTGAAACAGGGACCTATGGCTACACCTTC.

The V gene is TRBV4-3, the J gene TRBJ1-4; D is possibly TRBD1 (5 bases). The CDR3 has 16 amino acids. CDR1 is LGHNA, CDR2 YSLEER, per germline. The V and J ends lost 1 base and 3 bases respectively, with 12 bases between them. CDR3 protein: CASSQVYGAPNEKLFF. CDR3 nucleotide sequence: TGCGCCAGCAGCCAAGTATACGGGGCCCCTAATGAAAAACTGTTTTTT.

V usage is TRBV29-1 and J usage is TRBJ2-1, with 9 bases aligning to TRBD1. The CDR3 contains 17 residues. Germline CDR1 and CDR2: SQVTM and ANQGSEA. With 8 bases clipped from V and 0 bases from J, the junction kept 14 bases outside the gene matches. The CDR3 DNA follows: TGCAGCCCCCCCGGGACAGGGCCTTACAGCTCCTACAATGAGCAGTTCTTC. Translating gives CSPPGTGPYSSYNEQFF.